The 32 T cell receptor beta chains presented below share a single source sample, sequenced in a study of T cell responses to AZD1222 COVID-19 vaccine (dated by TCRdb to the early 2020s). Library construction relied on the immunoSEQ multiplex PCR assay. The clones in this table, taken by TCRdb from immuneACCESS, are in-frame only. Not every clone is retained; where verified, under half of the shortfall comes from an unresolved V gene, and the cause of the rest is unknown. The sample records about 150,000 clones, about nine tenths of which are singletons. The ten largest clonotypes hold 5% to 5.5% of the sample. The time point label on this specimen signifies: baseline before first vaccination. The sequencing here drew on peripheral blood, taken on day 0 of AZD1222 vaccination. The source of these receptors is an adult in good health.

This chain connects TRBV5-1 to TRBJ2-2; possible D gene TRBD2, 5 bases. Germline loops: CDR1 SGHRS, CDR2 YFSETQ. The CDR3 runs to 18 residues. Trimming shortened V by 0 bases and J by 3 bases, and 18 bases separated the two germline ends. The chain's CDR3 is CASSLGFGADTYTGELFF. Written as DNA, the CDR3 is TGCGCCAGCAGCTTGGGGTTTGGAGCGGATACATACACCGGGGAGCTGTTTTTT.

V is TRBV5-5 and J is TRBJ2-7; the D gene could be TRBD1 or TRBD2 (6 bases each). The CDR3 sequence is 16 residues long. The germline V gene encodes CDR1 SGHKS and CDR2 YYEKEE (reference sequence). Trimming removed 0 bases from V and 4 bases from J, with 17 bases in between. The DNA of the CDR3 is TGTGCCAGCAGCTTGGCCGGGACTCGGGGGCCTTACGAGCAGTACTTC. Its translation: CASSLAGTRGPYEQYF.

In this sample, this clone turned up once. The chain has TRBV11-2 and TRBJ2-7; TRBD2 agrees at 10 bases. V dropped 2 bases and J dropped 2; count of bases not matched to a gene: 3. The germline CDR1 and CDR2 sequences are SGHAT and FQNNGV. The CDR3 covers 15 residues. The CDR3 loop is CASSLTSGATYEQYF. CDR3 DNA sequence: TGTGCCAGCAGCTTAACTAGCGGGGCGACCTACGAGCAGTACTTC.

Here the CDR3 DNA reads TGTGCCAGCAGCTTAGATTTGACTAGCGGGAGGAGTAAGCAGTACTTC. It is translated as CASSLDLTSGRSKQYF. This chain links TRBV7-2 with TRBJ2-7, with TRBD2 matching 13 bases. Trimming at V came to 1 base and at J to 8 bases, leaving 8 bases not matched to a gene. CDR1 and CDR2 (germline): SGHTA, FQGNSA. This CDR3 spans 16 amino acids.

J is TRBJ2-7 and V is TRBV3-1 (or the pseudogene TRBV3-2); TRBD2 matches 7 bases. The germline gives CDR1 LGHDT, CDR2 YNNKEL (reference sequence). The CDR3 is 14 residues long. The V gene end was trimmed by 4 bases and the J gene end by 5 bases; junction bases not matched to a gene: 8. CDR3 DNA sequence: TGTGCCAGCAGCCTACCGGGGGGTCTCGACGAGCAGTACTTC. Translation: CASSLPGGLDEQYF.

The gene calls are TRBV28 and TRBJ1-1; TRBD1 agrees at 7 bases. In germline, CDR1 is MDHEN, CDR2 SYDVKM. This CDR3 is built from 15 residues. The ends lost 5 bases at V and 5 bases at J; junction bases unmatched: 11. CDR3 DNA: TGTGCCAGCAGTGATGCGGCCAGGGGGTATACTGAAGCTTTCTTT. This encodes CASSDAARGYTEAFF.

This chain joins TRBV19 and TRBJ2-7; D unclear. Trimming pared 1 base from V and 0 bases from J, leaving 19 bases between. Per the germline V gene, CDR1 is LNHDA and CDR2 is SQIVND (reference sequence). The CDR3 runs to 18 residues. The CDR3 reads CASSIGSWAALSSYEQYF. CDR3 in DNA: TGTGCCAGTAGTATAGGGTCTTGGGCCGCGCTTTCCTCCTACGAGCAGTACTTC.

In its sample, this clone was seen a few times. CDR3 sequence (DNA): TGTGCCAGCAGCTTAGATCTACGGCATGACACTGAAGCTTTCTTT. Encoded protein: CASSLDLRHDTEAFF. The rearrangement uses TRBV11-2 and TRBJ1-1, with D unclear. This CDR3 contains 15 residues. Germline CDR1 and CDR2: SGHAT and FQNNGV. Deletions cut 0 bases from V and 3 bases from J, with 11 bases between. The full variable domain, with the rest looked up from reference TRBV11-2 and TRBJ1-1, is EAGVAQSPRYKIIEKRQSVAFWCNPISGHATLYWYQQILGQGPKLLIQFQNNGVVDDSQLPKDRFSAERLKGVDSTLKIQPAKLEDSAVYLCASSLDLRHDTEAFFGQGTRLTVV.

This sequence joins TRBV7-9 and TRBJ1-6; TRBD1 matches 10 bases. The CDR3 totals 14 residues. The germline V gene encodes CDR1 SEHNR and CDR2 FQNEAQ (reference sequence). Trimming took 5 bases from V and 7 from J; bases not matched to a gene: 2. In nucleotides, the CDR3 is TGTGCCAGCAGCCCGGGACAGGGGAATTCACCCCTCCACTTT. Translated: CASSPGQGNSPLHF.

The CDR3 DNA follows: TGTGCCAGCAGAGATTATGAGCGGGGTAATGAGCAGTTCTTC. Translating gives CASRDYERGNEQFF. The chain uses TRBV4-2 and TRBJ2-1, with 7 positions matching TRBD2. The CDR3 contains 14 residues. With 6 bases clipped from V and 7 bases from J, the junction kept 9 bases outside the gene matches. CDR1 and CDR2 from the germline V gene are LGHNA and YNFKEQ.

The rearrangement uses TRBV3-1 (or the pseudogene TRBV3-2) and TRBJ2-7, with D uncertain. This CDR3 region has 14 residues. CDR1 is LGHDT, CDR2 YNNKEL, per germline (reference sequence). Deletions cut 2 bases from V and 6 bases from J, with 14 bases between. CDR3 in DNA: TGTGCCAGCAGCCAACTTCGGTGGGAAGCCGAGCAGTACTTC. It yields the protein CASSQLRWEAEQYF.

The chain is built from TRBV19 and TRBJ2-7, with 8 bases lining up with TRBD1. V lost 5 bases, J lost 5 bases, and 11 bases stayed unmatched. Germline values: CDR1 LNHDA, CDR2 SQIVND (reference sequence). The CDR3 covers 15 residues. CDR3 DNA: TGTGCCAGTAGTGCCGCCGGGACAGGAGGCCACGAGCAGTACTTC. It translates to CASSAAGTGGHEQYF.

The rearrangement joins TRBV30 to TRBJ1-1, with a weak D call TRBD1 (6 bases). Germline values: CDR1 GTSNPN, CDR2 SVGIG (reference sequence). Trimming stripped 5 bases from V and 0 bases from J, with 13 bases between. The CDR3 contains 14 residues. The CDR3 loop is CAWVRTGMNTEAFF. CDR3 nucleotide sequence: TGTGCCTGGGTCCGTACAGGGATGAACACTGAAGCTTTCTTT. Together with reference TRBV30 and TRBJ1-1, the CDR3 gives the full variable domain: SQTIHQWPATLVQPVGSPLSLECTVEGTSNPNLYWYRQAAGRGLQLLFYSVGIGQISSEVPQNLSASRPQDRQFILSSKKLLLSDSGFYLCAWVRTGMNTEAFFGQGTRLTVV.

This rearrangement joins TRBV7-9 to TRBJ2-2; D ambiguous. CDR3 size: 11 residues. Trimming removed 2 bases from V and 6 bases from J, with 1 base in between. CDR1 and CDR2 (germline): SEHNR, FQNEAQ (reference sequence). Here the CDR3 reads CASSLSGELFF. The CDR3 nucleotides are TGTGCCAGCAGCTTATCCGGGGAGCTGTTTTTT.

The CDR3 DNA reads TGTGCCAGCAGCAGGGACGGTGGAAATTCACCCCTCCACTTT. It yields the protein CASSRDGGNSPLHF. The rearrangement links TRBV7-9 to TRBJ1-6; a weak D match, TRBD1 (5 bases). The CDR3 spans 14 residues. Germline V gene lookup returns CDR1 SEHNR and CDR2 FQNEAQ (reference sequence). The V gene lost 5 bases and the J gene lost 7 bases, with 12 bases spanning the gap. The full variable domain, with the rest looked up from reference TRBV7-9 and TRBJ1-6, is DTGVSQNPRHKITKRGQNVTFRCDPISEHNRLYWYRQTLGQGPEFLTYFQNEAQLEKSRLLSDRFSAERPKGSFSTLEIQRTEQGDSAMYLCASSRDGGNSPLHFGNGTRLTVT.

V usage is TRBV5-4 and J usage is TRBJ2-1; 9 bases align to TRBD2. Trimming at V came to 1 base and at J to 7 bases, leaving 9 bases not matched to a gene. The CDR3 consists of 16 residues. The germline CDR1 and CDR2 sequences are SGHNT and YYREEE (reference sequence). The CDR3 here is CASSLRMAGGPNEQFF. In DNA form, the CDR3 reads TGTGCCAGCAGCTTGCGTATGGCGGGAGGGCCGAATGAGCAGTTCTTC.

The table lists this clone with a count of one. The chain uses TRBV18 and TRBJ1-2, with a weak D call TRBD1 (5 bases). Trimming pared 3 bases from V and 1 base from J, leaving 12 bases between. In germline, CDR1 is KGHSH, CDR2 LQKENI. The CDR3 has 15 residues. The CDR3 sequence is CASSPRAGRNYGYTF. CDR3 bases: TGTGCCAGCTCACCCAGAGCAGGGCGTAACTATGGCTACACCTTC.

The chain carries TRBV11-3 and TRBJ2-2; D possibly corresponds to TRBD2 (5 bases). This CDR3 has 14 residues. The germline V gene encodes CDR1 SGHNT and CDR2 YENEEA. Deletions cut 4 bases from V and 8 bases from J, with 14 bases between. CDR3 sequence reads: CASSSGLLWGELFF. Here the CDR3 DNA reads TGTGCCAGCAGCTCTGGACTTCTATGGGGGGAGCTGTTTTTT.

This clone came up once. This sequence joins TRBV3-1 (or the pseudogene TRBV3-2) and TRBJ2-1; TRBD2 aligns across 10 bases. With V trimmed by 0 bases and J by 7 bases, 9 bases remained unmatched. This CDR3 comprises 17 residues. Germline V gene data show CDR1 as LGHDT and CDR2 as YNNKEL (reference sequence). CDR3 amino acids: CASSQERSGRAGNEQFF. The CDR3 DNA sequence: TGTGCCAGCAGCCAAGAGCGAAGCGGGAGGGCTGGGAATGAGCAGTTCTTC.

The J gene is TRBJ2-6, the V gene TRBV6-2 or TRBV6-3, with D uncertain. The germline V gene has CDR1 MNHEY and CDR2 SVGEGT. The CDR3 extends over 15 amino acids. The germline V and J ends were trimmed by 5 bases and 0 bases, with 8 bases remaining between them. DNA of the CDR3: TGTGCCAGCAGTGATTTTACCTCTGGGGCCAACGTCCTGACTTTC. Protein product: CASSDFTSGANVLTF.

The genes are TRBV6-2 or TRBV6-3 and TRBJ1-5, with TRBD1 matching over 11 bases. There are 17 residues in the CDR3. With V trimmed by 2 bases and J by 1 base, 4 bases remained unmatched. Germline V gene lookup returns CDR1 MNHEY and CDR2 SVGEGT. CDR3 protein: CASSYGTGGPSNQPQHF. Written as DNA, the CDR3 is TGTGCCAGCAGTTACGGGACAGGGGGTCCCAGCAATCAGCCCCAGCATTTT.

This chain connects TRBV9 to TRBJ1-1; D gene ambiguous. The CDR3 is 13 amino acids. V was cut by 2 bases and J by 3 bases, with 8 bases left in between. CDR1 is SGDLS, CDR2 YYNGEE, per germline. The CDR3 DNA reads as TGTGCCAGCAGCGTGAGGGTGGACACTGAAGCTTTCTTT. Translation gives CASSVRVDTEAFF.

J is TRBJ1-4 and V is TRBV15; D remains ambiguous. Germline lookup yields CDR1 LNHNV and CDR2 YYDKDF (reference sequence). V was trimmed by 1 base and J by 5 bases, leaving 11 bases between them. The CDR3 is 15 residues long. The CDR3 reads CATSRVNLGNEKLFF. CDR3 in DNA: TGTGCCACCAGCAGAGTAAACCTGGGGAATGAAAAACTGTTTTTT.

This rearrangement joins TRBV6-5 to TRBJ2-7; 7 nucleotides match TRBD1. This CDR3 contains 13 residues. Trimming cost V 4 bases and J 6 bases; bases outside gene matches: 6. CDR1 MNHEY and CDR2 SVGAGI come from the germline V gene. CDR3 nucleotide sequence: TGTGCCAGCAGTTCGGGACAGCTCGGCGAGCAGTACTTC. This translates into CASSSGQLGEQYF.

The chain couples TRBV2 to TRBJ2-7; TRBD1 is a possible D gene (6 bases). Trimming pared 8 bases from V and 5 bases from J, leaving 22 bases between. In germline, CDR1 is SNHLY, CDR2 FYNNEI. The CDR3 loop spans 15 amino acids. CDR3: CASLSPIDRPNEQYF. In DNA, the CDR3 is TGTGCCAGCCTCAGTCCTATTGACAGGCCCAACGAGCAGTACTTC.

The genes are TRBV7-2 and TRBJ1-1, with D maybe TRBD1 (5 bases). Trimming pared 6 bases from V and 12 bases from J, leaving 23 bases between. The CDR3 consists of 14 residues. The germline gives CDR1 SGHTA, CDR2 FQGNSA. In nucleotides, the CDR3 is TGTGCCAGCAGGTGGGACCTGGCAGGCGGGACGACTTTCTTT. Translated: CASRWDLAGGTTFF.

The gene calls are TRBV4-1 and TRBJ2-5; D assignment may be TRBD1 or TRBD2 (6 bases each). From germline, CDR1 is MGHRA and CDR2 YSYEKL. V was shortened by 1 base and J by 5 bases, with 17 bases between the two germline ends. This CDR3 spans 16 amino acids. This CDR3 is CASSQGGGGYAETQYF. DNA of the CDR3: TGCGCCAGCAGCCAAGGAGGAGGGGGTTATGCGGAGACCCAGTACTTC.

This chain uses TRBV5-1 with TRBJ2-5, with no clear D. Trimming removed 0 bases at V and 4 bases at J, with 10 bases between. Germline lookup yields CDR1 SGHRS and CDR2 YFSETQ. The CDR3 runs to 14 residues. The CDR3 DNA reads TGCGCCAGCAGCTTGGAGGTGGGCCCAGAGACCCAGTACTTC. Translation: CASSLEVGPETQYF.

The chain links TRBV7-9 to TRBJ2-5, with 16 bases matching TRBD2. J gave up 1 base and V 5 bases, and 13 bases lay outside the gene matches. CDR1 and CDR2 (germline): SEHNR, FQNEAQ (reference sequence). The CDR3 is made up of 20 amino acids. The CDR3 protein is CASSTGLAGGANSFQETQYF. The DNA for the CDR3 is TGTGCCAGCAGCACGGGACTAGCGGGAGGGGCGAACTCTTTCCAAGAGACCCAGTACTTC.

CDR3 sequence (DNA): TGTGCCAGCAGCCGGAGTAGTGACCCCTCTGGAAACACCATATATTTT. It encodes CASSRSSDPSGNTIYF. The V call is TRBV7-2, the J call TRBJ1-3; D is ambiguous. Germline values: CDR1 SGHTA, CDR2 FQGNSA. V was pared by 5 bases and J by 0 bases, with 14 bases between. The CDR3 is made up of 16 amino acids.

The V gene is TRBV28, the J gene TRBJ2-1; possibly TRBD1 or TRBD2 for D (5 bases each). V lost 8 bases to trimming and J lost 7 bases, with 15 bases between them. The V gene's germline CDR1 is MDHEN and CDR2 SYDVKM. The CDR3 has 13 residues. The CDR3 reads CASYGGAKNEQFF. Written as DNA, the CDR3 is TGTGCCAGCTATGGGGGAGCAAAGAATGAGCAGTTCTTC.

With regard to this clone: Germline and junction disagree at one end, which may indicate a read error. The chain is built from TRBV6-5 and TRBJ2-5, with D unresolved. The CDR3 consists of 13 residues. Germline CDR1 and CDR2: MNHEY and SVGAGI. The CDR3 DNA sequence: TGTGCCAGCAGTTTAGAGCGTGAAGAGGCCCAGTACTTC. As protein: CASSLEREEAQYF.